What follows describes a single TCR beta chain. Its specificity is unknown. These data come from a study of T-cell reconstitution after alpha-beta-depleted transplantation in children. Construction of the TCRbeta library involved unique molecular identifiers. MiXCR, applied by TCRdb to the PCR reads, yields one record per CDR3 protein. The sample has about 830,000 distinct CDR3 sequences; roughly 15% are singletons. Whole-study findings and limits: T-cell counts and diversity at one year post-transplant came mainly from newly produced T cells. Alpha-beta T cells about two months after transplant reportedly derived from several hundred expanded graft clones. Where some patients showed high TCRbeta diversity at day 60, it came from recipient T cells and thymic progenitors that had survived.

The CDR3 runs to 18 residues. The germline CDR1 and CDR2 sequences are LNHDA and SQIVND (reference sequence). V dropped 3 bases and J dropped 0 bases, with 15 bases sitting between them. The rearrangement uses TRBV19 and TRBJ2-6; D remains unclear. This TCR was recovered from a male patient under 18 who had a stem cell transplant for acute lymphoblastic leukemia, so the T cells may come from the graft donor. The specimen was PBMCs, mostly from graft donor cells, collected 360 days after TCRalphabeta/CD19-depleted stem cell transplant. The CDR3 nucleotides read TGTGCCAGTAGTATGGCGGCTTACTTCATCTCTGGGGCCAACGTCCTGACTTTC. As protein: CASSMAAYFISGANVLTF.